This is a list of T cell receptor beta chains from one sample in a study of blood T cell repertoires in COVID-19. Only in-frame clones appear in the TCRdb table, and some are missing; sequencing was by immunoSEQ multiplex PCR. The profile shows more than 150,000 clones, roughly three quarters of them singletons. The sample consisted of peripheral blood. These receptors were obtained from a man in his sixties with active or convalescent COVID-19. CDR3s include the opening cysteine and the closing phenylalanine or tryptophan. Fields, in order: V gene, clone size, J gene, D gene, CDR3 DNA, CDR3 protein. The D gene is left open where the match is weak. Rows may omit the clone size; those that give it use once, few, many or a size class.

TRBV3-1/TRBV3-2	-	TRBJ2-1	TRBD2	TGTGCCAGCAGCCAAGGGACTAGCGGGAGGGTTCACAATGAGCAGTTCTTC	CASSQGTSGRVHNEQFF
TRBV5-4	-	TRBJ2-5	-	TGTGCCAGCAGCTTCAGTCTAGCACAAGAGACCCAGTACTTC	CASSFSLAQETQYF
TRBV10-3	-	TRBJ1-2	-	TGTGCCATCAGTGAGTCAGGAGCAGGGAACTATGGCTACACCTTC	CAISESGAGNYGYTF
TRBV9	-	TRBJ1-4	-	TGTGCCAGCAGCCCTCGGGAGGGGGGTACAACTAATGAAAAACTGTTTTTT	CASSPREGGTTNEKLFF
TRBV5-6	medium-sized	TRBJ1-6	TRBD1	TGTGCCAGCAGCTTAGGGACAGTCAATTCACCCCTCCACTTT	CASSLGTVNSPLHF
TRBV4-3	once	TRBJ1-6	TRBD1	TGCGCCAGCAGCCAAGATCATACGGACAGGGGCAATTCACCCCTCCACTTT	CASSQDHTDRGNSPLHF
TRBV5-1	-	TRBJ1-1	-	TGCGCCAGCAGCTTAGCCCCGTCTAGGGGGACTGAAGCTTTCTTT	CASSLAPSRGTEAFF
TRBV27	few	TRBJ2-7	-	TGTGCCAGCAGTTTACAACTGACCTACGAGCAGTACTTC	CASSLQLTYEQYF
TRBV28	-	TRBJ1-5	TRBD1	TGTGCCAGCAGTCTCTCCGGGACAGCTTATCAGCCCCAGCATTTT	CASSLSGTAYQPQHF
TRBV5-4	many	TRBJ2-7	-	TGTGCCAGCAGCTTGAGGGGGCGGGAAGCTATCGAGCAGTACTTC	CASSLRGREAIEQYF
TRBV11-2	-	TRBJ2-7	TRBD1	TGTGCCAGCAGCTTAGGGACAGGGGTCTCCTACGAGCAGTACTTC	CASSLGTGVSYEQYF
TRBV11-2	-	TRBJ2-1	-	TGTGCCAGCAGCTTTTACCAGCGGACCTCCTCCTACAATGAGCAGTTCTTC	CASSFYQRTSSYNEQFF
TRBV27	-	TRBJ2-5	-	TGTGCCAGCAGTTTAAGGGCAGGGGTTTGGGAGACCCAGTACTTC	CASSLRAGVWETQYF
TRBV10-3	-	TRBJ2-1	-	TGTGCAGCGCGGGATAACAATGAGCAGTTCTTC	CAARDNNEQFF
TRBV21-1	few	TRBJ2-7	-	TGTGCCAGCAGCATGGCGGTGTGTACGACGCAGTACTTC	CASSMAVCTTQYF